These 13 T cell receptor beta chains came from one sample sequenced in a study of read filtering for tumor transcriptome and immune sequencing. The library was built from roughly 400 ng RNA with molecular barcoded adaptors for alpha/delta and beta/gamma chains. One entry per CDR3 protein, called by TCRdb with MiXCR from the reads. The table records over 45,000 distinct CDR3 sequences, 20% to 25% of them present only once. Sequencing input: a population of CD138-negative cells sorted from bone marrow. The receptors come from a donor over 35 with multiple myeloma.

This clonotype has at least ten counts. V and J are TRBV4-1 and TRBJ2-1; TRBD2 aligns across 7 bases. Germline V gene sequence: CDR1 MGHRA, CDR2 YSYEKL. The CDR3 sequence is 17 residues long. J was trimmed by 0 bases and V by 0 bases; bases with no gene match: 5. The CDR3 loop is CASSQEFGGSSYNEQFF. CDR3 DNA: TGCGCCAGCAGCCAAGAGTTCGGGGGGAGCTCCTACAATGAGCAGTTCTTC.

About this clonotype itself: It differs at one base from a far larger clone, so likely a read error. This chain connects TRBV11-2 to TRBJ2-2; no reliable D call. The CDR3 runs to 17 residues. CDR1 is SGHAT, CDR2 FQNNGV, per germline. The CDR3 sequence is CASRLERAGANTGELFF. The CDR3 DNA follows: TGTGCCAGCAGGTTAGAACGGGCTGGGGCGAACACCGGGGAGCTGTTTTTT.

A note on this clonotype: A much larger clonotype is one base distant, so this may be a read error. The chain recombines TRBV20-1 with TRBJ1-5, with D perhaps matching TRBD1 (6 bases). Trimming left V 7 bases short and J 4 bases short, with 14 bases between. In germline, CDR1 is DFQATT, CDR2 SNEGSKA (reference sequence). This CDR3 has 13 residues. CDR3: CSGSGGLNQPQHF. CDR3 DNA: TGCAGTGGGTCGGGGGGCTTGAATCAGCCCCAGCATTTT.

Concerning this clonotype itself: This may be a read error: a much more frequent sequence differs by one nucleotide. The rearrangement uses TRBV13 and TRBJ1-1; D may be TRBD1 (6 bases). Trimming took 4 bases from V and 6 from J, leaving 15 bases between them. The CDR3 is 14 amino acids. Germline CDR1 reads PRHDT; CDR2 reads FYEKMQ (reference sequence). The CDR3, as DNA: TGTGCCAGCAGCTATGCAGGGGCTTTTCCTGAAGCTTTCTTT. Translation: CASSYAGAFPEAFF. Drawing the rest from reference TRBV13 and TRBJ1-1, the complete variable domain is AAGVIQSPRHLIKEKRETATLKCYPIPRHDTVYWYQQGPGQDPQFLISFYEKMQSDKGSIPDRFSAQQFSDYHSELNMSSLELGDSALYFCASSYAGAFPEAFFGQGTRLTVV.

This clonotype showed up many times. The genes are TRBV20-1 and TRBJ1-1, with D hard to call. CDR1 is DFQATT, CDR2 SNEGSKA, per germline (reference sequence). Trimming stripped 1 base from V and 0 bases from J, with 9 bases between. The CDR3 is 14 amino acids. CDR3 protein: CSARVLGLNTEAFF. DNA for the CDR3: TGCAGTGCTAGAGTTCTGGGGTTGAACACTGAAGCTTTCTTT.

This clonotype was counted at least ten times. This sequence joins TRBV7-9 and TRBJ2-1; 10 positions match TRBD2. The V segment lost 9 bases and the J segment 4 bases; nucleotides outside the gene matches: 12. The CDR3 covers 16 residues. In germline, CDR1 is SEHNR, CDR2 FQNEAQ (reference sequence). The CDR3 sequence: CASNARGLAAYNEQFF. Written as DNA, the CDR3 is TGTGCCAGTAACGCCCGCGGACTAGCGGCGTACAATGAGCAGTTCTTC.

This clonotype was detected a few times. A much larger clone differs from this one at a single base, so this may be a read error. The CDR3 protein is CSAGARQGNTEAFF. The DNA of the CDR3 is TGCAGTGCTGGGGCACGACAGGGGAACACTGAAGCTTTCTTT. The J gene is TRBJ1-1, the V gene TRBV20-1; 7 bases line up with TRBD1. J was trimmed by 1 base and V by 5 bases; bases with no gene match: 7. This CDR3 is built from 14 residues. Germline values: CDR1 DFQATT, CDR2 SNEGSKA (reference sequence).

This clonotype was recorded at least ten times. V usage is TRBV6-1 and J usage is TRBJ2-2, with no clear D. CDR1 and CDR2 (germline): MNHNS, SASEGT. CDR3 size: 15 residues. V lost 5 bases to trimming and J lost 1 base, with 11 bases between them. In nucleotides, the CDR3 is TGTGCCAGCAGTTACGAGCGAATGAACACCGGGGAGCTGTTTTTT. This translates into CASSYERMNTGELFF.

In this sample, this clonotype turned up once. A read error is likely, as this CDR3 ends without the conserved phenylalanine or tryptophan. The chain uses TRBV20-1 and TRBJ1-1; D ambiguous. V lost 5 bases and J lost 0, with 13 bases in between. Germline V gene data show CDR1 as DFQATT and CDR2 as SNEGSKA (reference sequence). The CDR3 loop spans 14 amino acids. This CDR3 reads CSAGEQYLNTEAFL. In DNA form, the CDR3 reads TGCAGTGCTGGGGAGCAGTATTTGAACACTGAAGCTTTCCTT.

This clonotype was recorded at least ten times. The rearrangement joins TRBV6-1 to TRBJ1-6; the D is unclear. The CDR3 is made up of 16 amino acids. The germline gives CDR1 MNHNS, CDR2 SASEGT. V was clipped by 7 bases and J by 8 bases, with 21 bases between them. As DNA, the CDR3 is TGTGCCAGCATCCCAAGCCGTCTCAGATCGGATTCACCCCTCCACTTT. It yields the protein CASIPSRLRSDSPLHF.

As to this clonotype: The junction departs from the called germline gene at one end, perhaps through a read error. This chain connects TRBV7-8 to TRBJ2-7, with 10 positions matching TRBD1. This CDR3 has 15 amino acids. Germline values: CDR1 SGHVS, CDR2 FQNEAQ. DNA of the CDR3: TGTGCCAGCAGCCTGGGACAGGGGCCTTCCTGCGAGCAGTACTTC. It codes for CASSLGQGPSCEQYF.

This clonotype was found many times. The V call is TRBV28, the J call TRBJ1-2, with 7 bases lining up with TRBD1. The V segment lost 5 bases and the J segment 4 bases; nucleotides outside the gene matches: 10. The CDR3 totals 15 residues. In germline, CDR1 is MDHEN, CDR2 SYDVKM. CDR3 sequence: CASSTGLGTAYGYTF. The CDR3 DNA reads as TGTGCCAGCAGTACAGGGCTCGGGACAGCCTATGGCTACACCTTC.

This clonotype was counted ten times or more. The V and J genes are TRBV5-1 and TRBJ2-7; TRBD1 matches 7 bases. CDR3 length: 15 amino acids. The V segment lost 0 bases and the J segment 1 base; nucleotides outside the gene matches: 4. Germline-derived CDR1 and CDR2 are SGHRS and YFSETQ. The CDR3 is CASSLGTGLSYEQYF. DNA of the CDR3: TGCGCCAGCAGCTTGGGGACAGGCCTTTCCTACGAGCAGTACTTC.